This record concerns one T cell receptor (beta chain) sequence. Its antigen is not known. Regions amplified from RNA transcripts were the TCR beta CDR3 regions. The HTBI primer set was used in a first-round RT-PCR of the TCR CDR3. MiXCR, applied by TCRdb to the multiplex PCR reads, yields one record per CDR3 protein. The sample lists fewer than 650,000 distinct CDR3 sequences, approximately 15% occurring once. The data derive from a study of T cells in Graves' hyperthyroidism and ophthalmopathy. Study observations and caveats: Most thyroid-expanded clonotypes above 0.001 were also found in blood.

Uncontrolled infection, other autoimmune disease, pregnancy or lactation led to exclusion. Orbital computed tomography, thyroid ultrasound, serum thyroxine and TRAb, and clinical symptoms together informed the diagnoses. It was over 9.5 ml of fresh peripheral blood that supplied the PBMCs. V lost 5 bases and J 0 bases, leaving 13 bases between the germline ends. CDR1 is SGHVS and CDR2 is FNYEAQ in the germline V gene. The CDR3 spans 15 residues. Sequenced sample: blood. This sequence joins TRBV7-6 and TRBJ2-5, with D unclear. The sequence was collected from a woman under 30 with Graves' ophthalmopathy. CDR3 nucleotide sequence: TGTGCCAGCAGCCCCTTGGGATGGTACCAAGAGACCCAGTACTTC. Amino acid sequence: CASSPLGWYQETQYF.